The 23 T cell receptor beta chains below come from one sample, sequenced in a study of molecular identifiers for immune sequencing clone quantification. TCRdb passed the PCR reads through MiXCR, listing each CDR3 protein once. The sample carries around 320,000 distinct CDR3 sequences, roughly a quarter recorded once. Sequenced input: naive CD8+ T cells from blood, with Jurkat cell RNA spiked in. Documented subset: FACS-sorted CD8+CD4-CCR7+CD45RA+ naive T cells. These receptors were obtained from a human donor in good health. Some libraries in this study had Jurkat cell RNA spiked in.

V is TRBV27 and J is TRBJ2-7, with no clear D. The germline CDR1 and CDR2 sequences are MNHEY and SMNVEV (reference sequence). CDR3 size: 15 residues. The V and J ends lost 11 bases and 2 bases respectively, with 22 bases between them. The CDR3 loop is CASSQAPTGPYEQYF. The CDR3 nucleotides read TGTGCCTCGAGTCAGGCTCCGACCGGCCCCTACGAGCAGTACTTC.

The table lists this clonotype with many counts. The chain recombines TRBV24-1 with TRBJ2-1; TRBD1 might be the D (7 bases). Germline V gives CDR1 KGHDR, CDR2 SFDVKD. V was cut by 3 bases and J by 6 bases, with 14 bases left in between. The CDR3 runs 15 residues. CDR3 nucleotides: TGTGCCACCAGTGATCCTTCCAGGGGGGCCAATGAGCAGTTCTTC. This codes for CATSDPSRGANEQFF.

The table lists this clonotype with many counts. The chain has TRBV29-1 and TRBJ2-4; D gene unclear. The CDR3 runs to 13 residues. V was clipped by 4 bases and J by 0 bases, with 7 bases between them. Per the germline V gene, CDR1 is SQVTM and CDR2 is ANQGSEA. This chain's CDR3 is CSVVALAKNIQYF. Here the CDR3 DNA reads TGCAGCGTTGTGGCCCTAGCCAAAAACATTCAGTACTTC.

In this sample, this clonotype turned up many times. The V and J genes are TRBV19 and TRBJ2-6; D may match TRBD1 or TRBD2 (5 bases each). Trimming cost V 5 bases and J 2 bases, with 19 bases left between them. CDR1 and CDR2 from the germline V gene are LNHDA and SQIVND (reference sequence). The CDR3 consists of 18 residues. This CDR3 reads CASSFQSGRTPGANVLTF. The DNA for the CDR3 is TGTGCCAGTAGTTTCCAGTCAGGGAGAACCCCTGGGGCCAACGTCCTGACTTTC.

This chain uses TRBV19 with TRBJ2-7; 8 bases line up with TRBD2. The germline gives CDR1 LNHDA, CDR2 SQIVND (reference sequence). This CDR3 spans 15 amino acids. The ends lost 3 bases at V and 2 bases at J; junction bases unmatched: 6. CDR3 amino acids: CASSIGSGSAYEQYF. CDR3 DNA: TGTGCCAGTAGTATTGGGAGCGGGAGCGCCTACGAGCAGTACTTC. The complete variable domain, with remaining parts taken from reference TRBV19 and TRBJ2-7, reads DGGITQSPKYLFRKEGQNVTLSCEQNLNHDAMYWYRQDPGQGLRLIYYSQIVNDFQKGDIAEGYSVSREKKESFPLTVTSAQKNPTAFYLCASSIGSGSAYEQYFGPGTRLTVT.

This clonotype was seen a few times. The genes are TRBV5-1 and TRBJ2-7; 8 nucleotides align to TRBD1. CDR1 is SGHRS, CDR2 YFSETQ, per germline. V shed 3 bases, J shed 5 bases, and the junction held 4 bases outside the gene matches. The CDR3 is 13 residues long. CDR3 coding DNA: TGCGCCAGCAGCTCCTCGACAGGGGACGAGCAGTACTTC. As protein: CASSSSTGDEQYF. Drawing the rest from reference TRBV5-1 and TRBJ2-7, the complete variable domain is KAGVTQTPRYLIKTRGQQVTLSCSPISGHRSVSWYQQTPGQGLQFLFEYFSETQRNKGNFPGRFSGRQFSNSRSEMNVSTLELGDSALYLCASSSSTGDEQYFGPGTRLTVT.

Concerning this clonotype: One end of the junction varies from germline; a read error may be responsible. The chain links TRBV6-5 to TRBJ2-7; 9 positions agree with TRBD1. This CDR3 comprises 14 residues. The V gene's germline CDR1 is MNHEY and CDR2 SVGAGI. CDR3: CASSWQGQGNERCF. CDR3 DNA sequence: TGTGCCAGCAGTTGGCAAGGACAGGGGAACGAGCGGTGCTTC.

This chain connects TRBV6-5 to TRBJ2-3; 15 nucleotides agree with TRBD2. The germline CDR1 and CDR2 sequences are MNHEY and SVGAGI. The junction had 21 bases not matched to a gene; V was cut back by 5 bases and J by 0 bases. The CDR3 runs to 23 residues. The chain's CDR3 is CASSTPLWGRGTSGRRSTDTQYF. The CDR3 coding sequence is TGTGCCAGCAGTACCCCCCTTTGGGGGCGAGGGACTAGCGGGAGGCGGAGCACAGATACGCAGTATTTT.

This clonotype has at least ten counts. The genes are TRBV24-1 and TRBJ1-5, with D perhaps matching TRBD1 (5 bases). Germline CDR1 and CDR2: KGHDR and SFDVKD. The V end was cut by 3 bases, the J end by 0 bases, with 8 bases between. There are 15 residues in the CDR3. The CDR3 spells CATSDGGYSNQPQHF. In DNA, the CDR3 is TGTGCCACCAGTGATGGGGGTTATAGCAATCAGCCCCAGCATTTT.

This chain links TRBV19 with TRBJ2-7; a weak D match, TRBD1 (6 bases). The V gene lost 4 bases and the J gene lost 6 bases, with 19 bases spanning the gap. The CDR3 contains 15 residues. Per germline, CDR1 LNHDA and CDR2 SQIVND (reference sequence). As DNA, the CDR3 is TGTGCCAGTAGTACCGGACCGGGACAACCCTGCGAGCAGTACTTC. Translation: CASSTGPGQPCEQYF. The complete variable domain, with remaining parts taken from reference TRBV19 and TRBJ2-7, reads DGGITQSPKYLFRKEGQNVTLSCEQNLNHDAMYWYRQDPGQGLRLIYYSQIVNDFQKGDIAEGYSVSREKKESFPLTVTSAQKNPTAFYLCASSTGPGQPCEQYFGPGTRLTVT.

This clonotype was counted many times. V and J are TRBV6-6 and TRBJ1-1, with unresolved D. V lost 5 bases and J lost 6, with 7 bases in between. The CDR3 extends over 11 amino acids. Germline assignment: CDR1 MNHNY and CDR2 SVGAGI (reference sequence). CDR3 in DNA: TGTGCCAGCAGTGGTACGGCTGAAGCTTTCTTT. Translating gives CASSGTAEAFF.

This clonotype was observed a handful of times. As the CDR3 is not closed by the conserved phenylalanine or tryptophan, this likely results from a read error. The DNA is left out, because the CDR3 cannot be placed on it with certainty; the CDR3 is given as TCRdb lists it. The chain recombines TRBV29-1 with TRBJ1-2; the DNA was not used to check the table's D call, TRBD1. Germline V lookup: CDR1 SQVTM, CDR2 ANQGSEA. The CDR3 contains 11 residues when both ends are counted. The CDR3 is CSILTGGVMFL.

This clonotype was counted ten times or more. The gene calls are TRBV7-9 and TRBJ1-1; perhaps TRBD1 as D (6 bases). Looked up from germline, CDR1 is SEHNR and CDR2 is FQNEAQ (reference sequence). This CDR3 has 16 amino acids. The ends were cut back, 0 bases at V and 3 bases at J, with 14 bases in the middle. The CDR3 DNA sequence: TGTGCCAGCAGCTTAGCGCGTGGGGGCGGCGACACTGAAGCTTTCTTT. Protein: CASSLARGGGDTEAFF.

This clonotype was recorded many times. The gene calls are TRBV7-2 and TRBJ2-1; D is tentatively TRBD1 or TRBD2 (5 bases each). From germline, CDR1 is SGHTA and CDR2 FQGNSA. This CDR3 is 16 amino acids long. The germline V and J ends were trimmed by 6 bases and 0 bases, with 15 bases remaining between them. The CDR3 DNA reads TGTGCCAGCAGGACTACAGGACTCAGCTCCTACAATGAGCAGTTCTTC. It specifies CASRTTGLSSYNEQFF.

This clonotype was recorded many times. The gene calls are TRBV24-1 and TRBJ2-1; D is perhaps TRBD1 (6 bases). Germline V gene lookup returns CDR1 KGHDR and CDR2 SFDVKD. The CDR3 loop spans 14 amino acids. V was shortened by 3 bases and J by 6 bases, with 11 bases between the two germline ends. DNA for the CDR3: TGTGCCACCAGTGATAAGCTAGGGGGCAATGAGCAGTTCTTC. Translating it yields CATSDKLGGNEQFF.

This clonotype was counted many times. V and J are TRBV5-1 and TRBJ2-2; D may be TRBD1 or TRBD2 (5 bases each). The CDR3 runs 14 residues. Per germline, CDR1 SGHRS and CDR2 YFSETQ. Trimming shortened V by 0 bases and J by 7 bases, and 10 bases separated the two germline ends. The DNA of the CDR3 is TGCGCCAGCAGCTTGGTACGGGACGGCGGGGAGCTGTTTTTT. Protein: CASSLVRDGGELFF.

The CDR3: CASSYRTGGSTGELFF. In nucleotides, the CDR3 is TGCGCCAGCAGCTACCGGACAGGCGGTAGCACCGGGGAGCTGTTTTTT. This chain connects TRBV4-1 to TRBJ2-2; TRBD1 agrees at 7 bases. The CDR3 length is 16 residues. From germline, CDR1 is MGHRA and CDR2 YSYEKL. V was clipped by 5 bases and J by 4 bases; unmatched bases: 10.

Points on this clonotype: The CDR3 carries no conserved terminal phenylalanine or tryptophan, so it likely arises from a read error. CDR3 in amino acids: CASSQGQGVGNEQFV. The CDR3 DNA sequence: TGTGCCAGCAGCCAGGGACAGGGGGTTGGAAATGAGCAGTTCGTC. The chain is built from TRBV5-4 and TRBJ2-1, with 11 bases identical to TRBD1. This CDR3 region has 15 residues. CDR1 and CDR2 from the germline V gene are SGHNT and YYREEE (reference sequence). The ends lost 4 bases at V and 7 bases at J; junction bases unmatched: 7.

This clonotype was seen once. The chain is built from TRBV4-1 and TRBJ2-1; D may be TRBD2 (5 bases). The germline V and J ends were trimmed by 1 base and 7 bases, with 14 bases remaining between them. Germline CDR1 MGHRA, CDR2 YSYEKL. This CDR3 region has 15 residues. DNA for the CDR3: TGCGCCAGCAGCCAAGCATGGCCGCCGGGGAATGAGCAGTTCTTC. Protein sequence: CASSQAWPPGNEQFF.

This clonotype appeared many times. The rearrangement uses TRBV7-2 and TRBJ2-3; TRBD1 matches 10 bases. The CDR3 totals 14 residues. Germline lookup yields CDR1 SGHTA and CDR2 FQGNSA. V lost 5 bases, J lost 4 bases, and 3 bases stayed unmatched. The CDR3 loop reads CASSLGQGADTQYF. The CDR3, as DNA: TGTGCCAGCAGCCTAGGACAGGGGGCAGATACGCAGTATTTT.

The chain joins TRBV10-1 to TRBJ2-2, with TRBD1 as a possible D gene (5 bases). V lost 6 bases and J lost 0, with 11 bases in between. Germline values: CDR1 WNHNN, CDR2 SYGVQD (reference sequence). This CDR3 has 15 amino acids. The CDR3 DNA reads TGCGCCAGCAGCGATTTGACAGCGAACACCGGGGAGCTGTTTTTT. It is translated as CASSDLTANTGELFF.

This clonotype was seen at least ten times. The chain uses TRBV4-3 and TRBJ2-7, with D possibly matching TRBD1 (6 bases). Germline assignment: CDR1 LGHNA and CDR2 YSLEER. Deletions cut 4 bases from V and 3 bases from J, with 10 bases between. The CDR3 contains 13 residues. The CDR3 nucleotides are TGCGCCAGCAGCCTGGACAGAAACTACGAGCAGTACTTC. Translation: CASSLDRNYEQYF.

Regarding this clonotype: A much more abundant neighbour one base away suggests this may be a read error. The CDR3 region has the DNA TGTGCCAGCAGGCCCTATTTGGGGGGACCCACAGGTACGCAGTATTTT. Its protein product is CASRPYLGGPTGTQYF. The chain recombines TRBV5-6 with TRBJ2-3, with D perhaps matching TRBD2 (6 bases). Germline-derived CDR1 and CDR2 are SGHDT and YYEEEE. The CDR3 spans 16 residues. The whole variable domain, filled in from reference TRBV5-6 and TRBJ2-3, reads DAGVTQSPTHLIKTRGQQVTLRCSPKSGHDTVSWYQQALGQGPQFIFQYYEEEERQRGNFPDRFSGHQFPNYSSELNVNALLLGDSALYLCASRPYLGGPTGTQYFGPGTRLTVL.